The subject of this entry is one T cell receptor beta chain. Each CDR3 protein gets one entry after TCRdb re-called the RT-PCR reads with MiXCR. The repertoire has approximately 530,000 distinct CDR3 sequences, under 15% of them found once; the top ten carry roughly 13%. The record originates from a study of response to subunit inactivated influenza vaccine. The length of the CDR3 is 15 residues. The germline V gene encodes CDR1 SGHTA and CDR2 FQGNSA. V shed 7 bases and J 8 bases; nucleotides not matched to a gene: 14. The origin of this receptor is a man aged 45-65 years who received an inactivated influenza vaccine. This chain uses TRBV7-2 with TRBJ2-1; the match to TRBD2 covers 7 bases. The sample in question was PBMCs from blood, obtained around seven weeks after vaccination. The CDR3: CASTPRPSGYHEQFF. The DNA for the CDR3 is TGTGCCAGCACCCCAAGACCTAGCGGATACCATGAGCAGTTCTTC.